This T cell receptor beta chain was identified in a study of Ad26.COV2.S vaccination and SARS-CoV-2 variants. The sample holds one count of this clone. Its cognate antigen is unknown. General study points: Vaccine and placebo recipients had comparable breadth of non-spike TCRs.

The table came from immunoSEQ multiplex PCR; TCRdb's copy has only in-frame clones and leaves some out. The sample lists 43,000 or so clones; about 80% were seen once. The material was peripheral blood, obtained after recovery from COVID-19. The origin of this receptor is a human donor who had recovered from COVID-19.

The CDR3 DNA reads as TGTGCCAGCAGCGCTGGTTTCCTACCGGGACAGGGCAACACTGAAGCTTTCTTT. Protein: CASSAGFLPGQGNTEAFF. The J gene is TRBJ1-1, the V gene TRBV21-1; the D call in the table, TRBD1, was not verified against the DNA. TRBV21-1 is shown as a pseudogene. CDR3 size: 18 residues.